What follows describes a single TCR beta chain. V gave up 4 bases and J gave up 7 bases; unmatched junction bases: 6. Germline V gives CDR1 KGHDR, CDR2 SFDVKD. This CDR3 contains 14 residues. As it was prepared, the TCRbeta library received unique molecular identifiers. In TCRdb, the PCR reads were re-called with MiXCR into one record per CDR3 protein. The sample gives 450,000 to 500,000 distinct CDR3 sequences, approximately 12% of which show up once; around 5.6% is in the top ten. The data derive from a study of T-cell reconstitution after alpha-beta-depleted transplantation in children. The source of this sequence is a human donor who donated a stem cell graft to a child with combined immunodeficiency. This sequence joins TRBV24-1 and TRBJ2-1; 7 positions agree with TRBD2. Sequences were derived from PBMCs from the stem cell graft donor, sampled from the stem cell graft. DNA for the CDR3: TGTGCCACCAGTGAACTGGGAGCGGGGAATGAGCAGTTCTTC. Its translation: CATSELGAGNEQFF.